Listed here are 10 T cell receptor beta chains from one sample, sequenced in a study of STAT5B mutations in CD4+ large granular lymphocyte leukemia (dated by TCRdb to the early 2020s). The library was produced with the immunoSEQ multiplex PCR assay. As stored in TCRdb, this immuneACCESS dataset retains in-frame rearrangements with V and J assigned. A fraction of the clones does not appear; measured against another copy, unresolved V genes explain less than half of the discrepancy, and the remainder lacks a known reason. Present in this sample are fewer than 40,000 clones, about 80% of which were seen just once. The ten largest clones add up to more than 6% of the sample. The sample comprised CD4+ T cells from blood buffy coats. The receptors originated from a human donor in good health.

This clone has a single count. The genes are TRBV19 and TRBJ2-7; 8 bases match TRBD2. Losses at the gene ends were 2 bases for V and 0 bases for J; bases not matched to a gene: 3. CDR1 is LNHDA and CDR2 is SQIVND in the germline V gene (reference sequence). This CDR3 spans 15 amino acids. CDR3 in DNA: TGTGCCAGTAGTATAATGCTAGCGGGCTCCTACGAGCAGTACTTC. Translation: CASSIMLAGSYEQYF.

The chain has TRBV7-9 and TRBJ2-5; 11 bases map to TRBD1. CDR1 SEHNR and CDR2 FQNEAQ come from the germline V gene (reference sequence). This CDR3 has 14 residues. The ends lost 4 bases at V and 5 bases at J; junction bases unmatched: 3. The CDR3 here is CASSSGTGGETQYF. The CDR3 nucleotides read TGTGCCAGCAGCTCCGGGACAGGGGGGGAGACCCAGTACTTC.

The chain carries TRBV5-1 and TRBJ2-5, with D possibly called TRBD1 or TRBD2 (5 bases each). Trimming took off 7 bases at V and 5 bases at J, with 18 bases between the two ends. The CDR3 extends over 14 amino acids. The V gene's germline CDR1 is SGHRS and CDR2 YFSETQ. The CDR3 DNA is TGCGCCAGCGCCCGGGACGGACCAGGGGAGACCCAGTACTTC. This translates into CASARDGPGETQYF.

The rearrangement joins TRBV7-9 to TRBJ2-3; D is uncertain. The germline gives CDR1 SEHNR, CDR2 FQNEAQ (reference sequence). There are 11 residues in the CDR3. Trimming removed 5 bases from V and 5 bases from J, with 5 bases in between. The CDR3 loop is CASSPRDTQYF. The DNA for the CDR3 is TGTGCCAGCAGCCCCCGAGATACGCAGTATTTT.

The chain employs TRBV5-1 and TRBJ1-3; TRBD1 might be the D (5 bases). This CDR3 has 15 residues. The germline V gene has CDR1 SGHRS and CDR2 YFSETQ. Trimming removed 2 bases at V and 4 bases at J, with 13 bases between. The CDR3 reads CASSLLGVPGNTIYF. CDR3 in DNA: TGCGCCAGCAGCTTATTAGGGGTGCCAGGAAACACCATATATTTT.

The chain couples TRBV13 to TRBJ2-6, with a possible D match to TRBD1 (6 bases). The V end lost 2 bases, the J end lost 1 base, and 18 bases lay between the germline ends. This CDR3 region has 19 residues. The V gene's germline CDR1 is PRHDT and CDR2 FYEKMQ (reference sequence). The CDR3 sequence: CASSLRYPTGASGANVLTF. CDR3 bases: TGTGCCAGCAGCTTACGGTATCCGACAGGTGCGTCTGGGGCCAACGTCCTGACTTTC.

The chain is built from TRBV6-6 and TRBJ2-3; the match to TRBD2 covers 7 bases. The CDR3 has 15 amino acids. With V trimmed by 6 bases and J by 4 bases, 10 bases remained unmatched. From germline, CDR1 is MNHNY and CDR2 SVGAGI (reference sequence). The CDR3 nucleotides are TGTGCCAGCAGGCTAGCGGCAGCGGAGGCAGATACGCAGTATTTT. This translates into CASRLAAAEADTQYF.

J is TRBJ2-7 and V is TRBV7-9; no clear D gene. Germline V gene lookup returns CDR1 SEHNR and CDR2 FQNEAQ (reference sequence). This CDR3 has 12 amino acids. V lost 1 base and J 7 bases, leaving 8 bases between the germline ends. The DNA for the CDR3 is TGTGCCAGCAGCTTAGTCCGACAAGAGCAGTACTTC. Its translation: CASSLVRQEQYF.

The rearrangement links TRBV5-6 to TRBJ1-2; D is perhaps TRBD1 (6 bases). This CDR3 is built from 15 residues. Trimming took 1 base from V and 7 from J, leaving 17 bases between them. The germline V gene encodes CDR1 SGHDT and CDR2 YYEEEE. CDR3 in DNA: TGTGCCAGCAGCTTGCTTCAACAGGGAAAGGGTGGCTACACCTTC. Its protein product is CASSLLQQGKGGYTF.

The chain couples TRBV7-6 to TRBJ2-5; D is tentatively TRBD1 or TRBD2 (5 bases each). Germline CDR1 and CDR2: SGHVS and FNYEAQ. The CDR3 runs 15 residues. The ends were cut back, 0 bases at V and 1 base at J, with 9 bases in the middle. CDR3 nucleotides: TGTGCCAGCAGCTTAGCGGGGGAGCGCCAAGAGACCCAGTACTTC. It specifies CASSLAGERQETQYF.